Presented here are 4 T cell receptor beta chains from one specimen sequenced in a study of T cell repertoires in cytomegalovirus infection. MiXCR, applied by TCRdb to the reads, yields one record per CDR3 protein. The top ten hold around 11% of the sample, which has a few hundred thousand distinct CDR3 sequences, roughly a sixth seen once. The sample taken for sequencing was PBMCs. The origin of the receptors is a human donor in good health (CMV status not recorded). Some clones in this sample may be carry-over from other donors' samples.

The chain is built from TRBV25-1 and TRBJ1-1, with unresolved D. CDR1 is MGHDK, CDR2 SYGVNS, per germline. Deletions cut 7 bases from V and 0 bases from J, with 15 bases between. CDR3 length: 15 residues. The chain's CDR3 is CASTPGDSMNTEAFF. CDR3 DNA sequence: TGTGCCAGCACCCCGGGAGACTCGATGAACACTGAAGCTTTCTTT.

This clonotype was detected ten times or more. The chain recombines TRBV19 with TRBJ1-5; a possible D gene is TRBD1 (5 bases). The CDR3 contains 14 residues. Germline CDR1 and CDR2: LNHDA and SQIVND (reference sequence). V was trimmed by 2 bases and J by 4 bases, leaving 9 bases between them. The CDR3: CASSILGGNQPQHF. CDR3 DNA sequence: TGTGCCAGTAGTATATTGGGGGGGAATCAGCCCCAGCATTTT.

This clonotype has only a few counts. This chain connects TRBV27 to TRBJ2-7; 11 positions agree with TRBD1. V lost 0 bases and J lost 4; bases outside the gene matches: 2. Looked up from germline, CDR1 is MNHEY and CDR2 is SMNVEV (reference sequence). CDR3 length: 15 amino acids. CDR3 sequence (DNA): TGTGCCAGCAGTTTATCGGGGACAGGGGGATACGAGCAGTACTTC. This gives the protein CASSLSGTGGYEQYF.

In this sample, this clonotype turned up many times. The chain joins TRBV6-1 to TRBJ1-5; D not certain. Trimming removed 6 bases from V and 7 bases from J, with 13 bases in between. The CDR3 sequence is 13 residues long. Germline loops: CDR1 MNHNS, CDR2 SASEGT. The CDR3 is CASRGSWWQPQHF. CDR3 bases: TGTGCCAGCAGGGGATCGTGGTGGCAGCCCCAGCATTTT.